A selection of T cell receptor beta chains follows, all from one sample in a study of T-cell memory formation after mild COVID-19. Each CDR3 protein is one row after TCRdb ran MiXCR on the 5' RACE reads. The sample has 110,000 or so distinct CDR3 sequences, 20% to 25% seen once; the top ten hold approximately 41%. The sequencing sample was made of PBMCs or a T cell subset sorted from them (not recorded which). Receptors were obtained from a man younger than 30 who had mild COVID-19 (a few samples of this study predate the infection). Cell type and time point are not known. The CDR3 runs from the conserved cysteine through the conserved F or W.

V gene	J gene	CDR3 protein
TRBV10-3	TRBJ2-2	CAISPDHSNTGELFF
TRBV6-2/TRBV6-3	TRBJ2-7	CASGHVGPDEQYF
TRBV2	TRBJ1-6	CASSEAHPTGGPSPLHF
TRBV4-1	TRBJ2-1	CASSQERGDSSYNEQFF
TRBV10-3	TRBJ2-7	CAISDPDHSSYEQYF
TRBV7-9	TRBJ2-3	CASSPPQADTQYF
TRBV13	TRBJ1-6	CASSLGRTPNSPLHF
TRBV7-2	TRBJ2-1	CASSLVAGGYNEQFF
TRBV30	TRBJ2-1	CAWSHPGLRDEQFF
TRBV7-3	TRBJ2-2	CASSPGAGGELFF
TRBV5-1	TRBJ2-1	CASSLAPSGGVEQFF
TRBV6-5	TRBJ1-1	CASSYRRGPGGTEAFF
TRBV4-1	TRBJ2-4	CASSQFNENIQYF
TRBV20-1	TRBJ2-1	CSARDGGNEQFF
TRBV11-2	TRBJ2-1	CASSLRQGYNEQFF
TRBV19	TRBJ2-3	CASSSGLGADTQYF
TRBV27	TRBJ1-3	CASRLSSNSGNTIYF
TRBV9	TRBJ1-6	CASRVWGQGDSPLHF
TRBV5-6	TRBJ1-4	CASSFGAAGEKLFF
TRBV7-9	TRBJ1-2	CASSSTGIDYGYTF
TRBV7-8	TRBJ2-1	CASSLVGLAGGLEQFF
TRBV2	TRBJ2-7	CASSVTGPYEQYF
TRBV9	TRBJ1-4	CASRGNDEKLFF
TRBV20-1	TRBJ2-2	CSATEDRVNTGELFF
TRBV7-9	TRBJ1-2	CASTRTPNYGYTF
TRBV7-9	TRBJ1-1	CASRLTTARRGTEAFF
TRBV7-9	TRBJ2-1	CASSSEDWNEQFF
TRBV12-3/TRBV12-4	TRBJ2-7	CASAIVLSEQYF
TRBV12-3/TRBV12-4	TRBJ2-2	CASSLTSGGHGELFF
TRBV5-1	TRBJ2-1	CASSSGLAGTSYNEQFF
TRBV7-7	TRBJ2-3	CASSLAFGPPLRSDTQYF
TRBV11-2	TRBJ2-5	CASGPGHSYQETQYF
TRBV14	TRBJ1-2	CASSQGLLQRVDYGYTF
TRBV7-9	TRBJ2-5	CASSSLPGGLSETQYF
TRBV4-2	TRBJ1-5	CASSFGTVDQPQHF
TRBV10-2	TRBJ2-5	CASRGSETQYF
TRBV3-1	TRBJ2-7	CASSLITGTGGDEQYF
TRBV7-9	TRBJ2-5	CASSLGGSGGQETQYF
TRBV4-2	TRBJ2-3	CASSQEPGLAGTSTDTQYF
TRBV7-9	TRBJ1-1	CASSFPRQPEAFF
TRBV11-2	TRBJ2-1	CASSPTGLAGVTAQFF
TRBV6-5	TRBJ2-2	CASGWTGSTGELFF
TRBV29-1	TRBJ2-5	CSVQPRGLGETQYF
TRBV15	TRBJ2-5	CATSRPALAGGKETQYF
TRBV5-1	TRBJ1-5	CASSWAARDRENQPQHF
TRBV12-3/TRBV12-4	TRBJ2-7	CASQTAGPYYEQYF
TRBV29-1	TRBJ1-2	CSVRTGEGGYTF
TRBV6-1	TRBJ2-3	CASSEGTSHTDTQYF
TRBV2	TRBJ2-7	CASSRDNAWEQYF
TRBV7-6	TRBJ2-4	CASRPSGGNIQYF
TRBV10-3	TRBJ2-2	CAILEDYNTGELFF
TRBV4-1	TRBJ1-2	CASSQPGQTNYGYTF
TRBV6-2/TRBV6-3	TRBJ2-7	CASSHLLPPGVWREQYF
TRBV9	TRBJ2-3	CASSASTGYTDTQYF